Listed here are 11 T cell receptor beta chains from one sample, sequenced in a study of metastatic and nonmetastatic thyroid tumors. Patients had received no treatment of any kind before thyroid surgery. TCRdb re-clonotyped the PCR reads through MiXCR. The sample has fewer than 70,000 clones, just under 30% seen once. Sequencing was performed on blood. The origin of the receptors is a female donor with papillary thyroid cancer or a benign thyroid nodule (not recorded which). Some clones in this sample may be carry-over from other donors' samples.

The sample holds a few counts of this clone. The CDR3 region has the DNA TGTGCCAGCAGTGAGGACGGTTCCTACGAGCAGTACTTC. Residues: CASSEDGSYEQYF. The chain uses TRBV12-3 or TRBV12-4 and TRBJ2-7; D ambiguous. This CDR3 region has 13 residues. V shed 5 bases and J shed 1 base, with 9 bases lying between them.

This chain connects TRBV4-1 to TRBJ1-5; possible D gene TRBD1, 5 bases. The CDR3 sequence is 13 residues long. CDR1 is MGHRA, CDR2 YSYEKL, per germline. Trimming removed 4 bases from V and 2 bases from J, with 6 bases in between. CDR3 protein: CASSPGGNQPQHF. CDR3 coding DNA: TGCGCCAGCAGCCCGGGGGGCAATCAGCCCCAGCATTTT.

J is TRBJ1-6 and V is TRBV4-3; D is possibly TRBD1 (5 bases). Trimming pared 4 bases from V and 4 bases from J, leaving 11 bases between. The CDR3 is 15 residues long. Germline-derived CDR1 and CDR2 are LGHNA and YSLEER. CDR3 residues: CASSRGELYNSPLHF. For the CDR3, the DNA is TGCGCCAGCAGCCGGGGGGAACTTTATAATTCACCCCTCCACTTT.

This clone was found a few times. The chain is built from TRBV12-3 or TRBV12-4 and TRBJ2-1; 7 bases align to TRBD1. The CDR3 has 13 amino acids. V gave up 5 bases and J gave up 4 bases; unmatched junction bases: 2. In nucleotides, the CDR3 is TGTGCCAGCAGTAAGGGACAGTACAATGAGCAGTTCTTC. This encodes CASSKGQYNEQFF.

The chain joins TRBV20-1 to TRBJ1-5, with TRBD1 as a possible D gene (6 bases). V was clipped by 2 bases and J by 4 bases, with 9 bases between them. The CDR3 covers 13 residues. Germline values: CDR1 DFQATT, CDR2 SNEGSKA (reference sequence). DNA for the CDR3: TGCAGTGCTAGACAGGGGATTAATCAGCCCCAGCATTTT. Translating it yields CSARQGINQPQHF.

A single count supports this clone. CDR3 protein: CSAGGRNSNQPQHF. The CDR3 coding sequence is TGCAGTGCGGGGGGACGGAATAGCAATCAGCCCCAGCATTTT. The chain has TRBV20-1 and TRBJ1-5; tentative D call: TRBD1 (5 bases). Deletions cut 6 bases from V and 0 bases from J, with 12 bases between. Germline lookup yields CDR1 DFQATT and CDR2 SNEGSKA (reference sequence). The CDR3 consists of 14 residues.

This clone was observed a few times. This chain links TRBV12-3 or TRBV12-4 with TRBJ2-7; no definite D call. Trimming removed 6 bases at V and 3 bases at J, with 9 bases between. CDR3 length: 12 residues. CDR3 bases: TGTGCCAGCAGGCTAAGTCTCTACGAGCAGTACTTC. Translation gives CASRLSLYEQYF.

V gene TRBV7-2 combines with J gene TRBJ1-4; 11 nucleotides align to TRBD1. The CDR3 sequence is 15 residues long. Germline CDR1 reads SGHTA; CDR2 reads FQGNSA. The junction had 3 bases not matched to a gene; V was cut back by 2 bases and J by 7 bases. CDR3 in amino acids: CASSLWGQGGEKLFF. The DNA of the CDR3 is TGTGCCAGCAGCTTATGGGGACAGGGGGGTGAAAAACTGTTTTTT.

This clone was observed a handful of times. The gene calls are TRBV11-1 and TRBJ2-3; D is unresolved. The ends were cut back, 1 base at V and 5 bases at J, with 4 bases in the middle. The CDR3 is 12 amino acids. CDR1 is SGHAT and CDR2 is FQDESV in the germline V gene (reference sequence). The CDR3 here is CASSLGGDTQYF. The DNA for the CDR3 is TGTGCCAGCAGCTTAGGAGGAGATACGCAGTATTTT.

This chain joins TRBV6-6 and TRBJ1-1, with unresolved D. Trimming stripped 1 base from V and 4 bases from J, with 10 bases between. From germline, CDR1 is MNHNY and CDR2 SVGAGI (reference sequence). This CDR3 has 14 residues. CDR3: CASSYWGCGTEAFF. The CDR3 bases are TGTGCCAGCAGTTACTGGGGTTGCGGCACTGAAGCTTTCTTT.

The V gene is TRBV7-3, the J gene TRBJ2-1; 9 positions agree with TRBD2. Unmatched junction bases numbered 11, after V lost 7 bases and J lost 7 bases. The CDR3 covers 15 residues. Germline V gene sequence: CDR1 SGHTA, CDR2 FQGTGA. CDR3 sequence reads: CASTAVAGDANEQFF. CDR3 coding DNA: TGTGCCAGCACTGCAGTAGCGGGAGATGCGAATGAGCAGTTCTTC.